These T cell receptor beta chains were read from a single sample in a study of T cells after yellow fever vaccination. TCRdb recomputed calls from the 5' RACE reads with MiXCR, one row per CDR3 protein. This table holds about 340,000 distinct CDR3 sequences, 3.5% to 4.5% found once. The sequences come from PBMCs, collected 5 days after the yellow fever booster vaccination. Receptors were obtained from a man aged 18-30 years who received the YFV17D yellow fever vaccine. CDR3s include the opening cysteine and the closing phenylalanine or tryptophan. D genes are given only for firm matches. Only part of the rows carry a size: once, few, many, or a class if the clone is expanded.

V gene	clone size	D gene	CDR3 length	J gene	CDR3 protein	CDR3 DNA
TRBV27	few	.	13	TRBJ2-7	CASSSHDRDEQYF	TGTGCCAGCAGTTCCCATGACAGAGACGAGCAGTACTTC
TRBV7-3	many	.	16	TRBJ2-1	CASSPFESSSYNEQFF	TGTGCCAGCAGCCCCTTCGAGTCGAGCTCCTACAATGAGCAGTTCTTC
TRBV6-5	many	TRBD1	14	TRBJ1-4	CASSTRGPREKLFF	TGTGCCAGCAGTACAAGGGGGCCCCGGGAAAAACTGTTTTTT
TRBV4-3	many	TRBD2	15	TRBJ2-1	CASSPDSRGGFEQFF	TGCGCCAGCAGCCCGGACTCGCGGGGGGGCTTCGAGCAGTTCTTC
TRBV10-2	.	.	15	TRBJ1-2	CASTSDLLQGAGYTF	TGCGCCAGCACATCCGACCTTTTACAGGGAGCTGGCTACACCTTC
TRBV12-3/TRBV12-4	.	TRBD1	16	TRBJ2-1	CASSPGTGGALHEQFF	TGTGCCAGCAGCCCGGGGACAGGGGGCGCGCTCCATGAGCAGTTCTTC
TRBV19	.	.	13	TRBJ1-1	CASKAETYTEAFF	TGTGCCAGTAAGGCAGAGACTTACACTGAAGCTTTCTTT
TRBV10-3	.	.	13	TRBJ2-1	CAIRNRSYNEQFF	TGTGCCATCAGGAACCGGTCCTACAATGAGCAGTTCTTC
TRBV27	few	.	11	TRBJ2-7	CAEGGSYEQYF	TGTGCGGAGGGGGGCAGCTACGAGCAGTACTTC
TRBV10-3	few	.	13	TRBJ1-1	CAITTPGATEAFF	TGTGCCATCACAACTCCAGGGGCCACTGAAGCTTTCTTT
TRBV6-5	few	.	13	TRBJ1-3	CASTAGSGNTIYF	TGTGCCAGCACGGCAGGCTCTGGAAACACCATATATTTT
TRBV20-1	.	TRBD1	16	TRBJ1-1	CSAREVSGTGGTEAFF	TGCAGTGCTAGAGAAGTATCCGGGACAGGGGGCACTGAAGCTTTCTTT
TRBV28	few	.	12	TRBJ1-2	CASSLRGLGYTF	TGTGCCAGCAGTTTAAGAGGTCTTGGCTACACCTTC
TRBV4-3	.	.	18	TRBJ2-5	CASSPRVDGGMRRETQYF	TGCGCCAGCAGCCCACGCGTGGATGGGGGGATGAGGAGAGAGACCCAGTACTTC
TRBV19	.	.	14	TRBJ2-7	CASSPDREVYEQYF	TGTGCCAGTAGTCCCGACAGGGAGGTATACGAGCAGTACTTC
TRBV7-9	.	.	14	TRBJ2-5	CTTSKGGSQETQYF	TGTACCACCTCGAAGGGGGGTAGTCAAGAGACCCAGTACTTC
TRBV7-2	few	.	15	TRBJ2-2	CASSFLWGNTGELFF	TGTGCCAGCAGCTTTCTCTGGGGAAACACCGGGGAGCTGTTTTTT
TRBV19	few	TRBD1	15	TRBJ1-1	CASSFSGTGITEAFF	TGTGCCAGTAGTTTCTCCGGGACAGGGATCACTGAAGCTTTCTTT
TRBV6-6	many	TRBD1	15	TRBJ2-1	CASSGRDRGNNEQFF	TGTGCCAGCAGTGGCCGGGACAGGGGAAACAATGAGCAGTTCTTC
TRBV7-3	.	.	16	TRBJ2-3	CASSLTISPRTDTQYF	TGTGCCAGCAGCCTTACGATATCCCCCCGCACAGATACGCAGTATTTT
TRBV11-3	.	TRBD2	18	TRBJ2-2	CASSARLAGGQNTGELFF	TGTGCCAGCAGCGCCCGACTAGCGGGGGGGCAGAACACCGGGGAGCTGTTTTTT
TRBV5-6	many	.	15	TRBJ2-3	CASSSTVRNTDTQYF	TGTGCCAGCAGCTCGACAGTCAGGAACACAGATACGCAGTATTTT
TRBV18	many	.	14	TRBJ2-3	CASSPMSTADTQYF	TGTGCCAGCTCCCCAATGTCGACAGCAGATACGCAGTATTTT
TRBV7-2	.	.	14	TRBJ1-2	CASSLVGGDYGYTF	TGTGCCAGCAGCTTAGTCGGGGGAGACTATGGCTACACCTTC
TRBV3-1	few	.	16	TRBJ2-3	CASSQDPGSAADTQYF	TGTGCCAGCAGCCAAGATCCGGGGAGCGCGGCAGATACGCAGTATTTT
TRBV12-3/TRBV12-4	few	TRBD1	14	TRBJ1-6	CASSLGQGVSPLHF	TGTGCCAGCAGTTTAGGACAGGGGGTTTCACCCCTCCACTTT
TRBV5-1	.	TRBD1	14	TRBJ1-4	CASSLAQGVEKLFF	TGCGCCAGCAGCTTAGCCCAGGGGGTAGAAAAACTGTTTTTT
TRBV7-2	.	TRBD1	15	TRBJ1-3	CASRRTGHSGNTIYF	TGTGCCAGCAGGCGGACAGGCCACTCTGGAAACACCATATATTTT
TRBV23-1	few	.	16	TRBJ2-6	CASSQSTVSGANVLTF	TGCGCCAGCAGTCAGTCGACAGTCTCTGGGGCCAACGTCCTGACTTTC
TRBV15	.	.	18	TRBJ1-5	CATSSYPRADLSNQPQHF	TGTGCCACCAGCTCCTACCCCCGTGCGGATTTGAGCAATCAGCCCCAGCATTTT
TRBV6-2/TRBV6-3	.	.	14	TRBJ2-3	CASSYQLDTDTQYF	TGTGCCAGCAGTTACCAGCTCGACACAGATACGCAGTATTTT
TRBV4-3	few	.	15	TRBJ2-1	CASSQETLSGNEQFF	TGCGCCAGCAGCCAAGAAACCTTGTCCGGCAATGAGCAGTTCTTC
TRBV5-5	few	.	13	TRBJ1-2	CASSHGTSYGYTF	TGTGCCAGCAGCCACGGGACATCTTATGGCTACACCTTC
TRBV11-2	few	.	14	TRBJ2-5	CASSPNEGGWTQYF	TGTGCCAGCAGCCCCAACGAGGGAGGTTGGACCCAGTACTTC
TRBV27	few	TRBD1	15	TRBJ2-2	CASSSGTGGTGELFF	TGTGCCAGCAGTTCCGGGACAGGGGGCACCGGGGAGCTGTTTTTT
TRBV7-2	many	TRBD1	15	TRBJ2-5	CASSLSRPGGETQYF	TGTGCCAGCAGCTTAAGTCGGCCAGGGGGAGAGACCCAGTACTTC
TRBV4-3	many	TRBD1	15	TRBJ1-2	CASSDRDRGSYGYTF	TGCGCCAGCAGTGACCGGGACAGGGGCTCCTATGGCTACACCTTC
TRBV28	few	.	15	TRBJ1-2	CASSLGQVYYYGYTF	TGTGCCAGCAGTTTAGGGCAGGTCTATTACTATGGCTACACCTTC
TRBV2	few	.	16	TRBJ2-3	CASSVLRAPSTDTQYF	TGTGCCAGCAGTGTGTTGAGGGCCCCTAGCACAGATACGCAGTATTTT
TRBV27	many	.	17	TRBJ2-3	CASSLTAGDVRTDTQYF	TGTGCCAGCAGTTTAACCGCAGGGGACGTGAGGACAGATACGCAGTATTTT